This TCR beta chain emerged from a study of PD-L1 blockade in urothelial cancer. This clone appeared a single time. Its antigen is undetermined. Study-level results: Better survival was predicted by below-median pretreatment blood TCR clonality.

Assay used: immunoSEQ multiplex PCR; TCRdb lists only in-frame clones, some missing. This sample carries tens of thousands of clones, around 90% of them seen once, and the ten largest clones take under 2%. The time point denotes: pretreatment peripheral blood. In germline, CDR1 is MDHEN, CDR2 SYDVKM. The CDR3 is 16 residues long. The V gene end was trimmed by 3 bases and the J gene end by 4 bases; junction bases not matched to a gene: 6. The clonotype was recovered from a man aged 55 to 69 with urothelial cancer. The material was PBMCs, obtained around atezolizumab (anti-PD-L1) treatment. The chain is built from TRBV28 and TRBJ1-4; 9 bases map to TRBD1. The CDR3 loop reads CASSLGGQGINEKLFF. CDR3 nucleotide sequence: TGTGCCAGCAGTTTGGGGGGACAGGGAATTAATGAAAAACTGTTTTTT.